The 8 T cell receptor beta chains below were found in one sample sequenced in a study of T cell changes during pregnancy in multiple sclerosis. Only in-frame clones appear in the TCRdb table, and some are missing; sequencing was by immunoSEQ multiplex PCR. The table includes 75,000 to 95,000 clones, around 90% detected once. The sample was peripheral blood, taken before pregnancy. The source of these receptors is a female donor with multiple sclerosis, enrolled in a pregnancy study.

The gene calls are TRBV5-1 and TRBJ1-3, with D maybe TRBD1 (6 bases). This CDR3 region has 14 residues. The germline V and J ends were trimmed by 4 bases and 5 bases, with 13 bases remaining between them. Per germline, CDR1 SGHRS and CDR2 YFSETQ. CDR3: CASSAQGQRNTIYF. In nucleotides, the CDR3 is TGCGCCAGCAGCGCACAGGGTCAGAGAAACACCATATATTTT.

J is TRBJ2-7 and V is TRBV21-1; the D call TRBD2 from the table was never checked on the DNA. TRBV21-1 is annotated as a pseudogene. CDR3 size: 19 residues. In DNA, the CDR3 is TGTGCCAGCAGCACCCCGGGAACCTCCCCTCGCGTGTTCCCCTACGAGCAGTACTTC. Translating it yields CASSTPGTSPRVFPYEQYF.

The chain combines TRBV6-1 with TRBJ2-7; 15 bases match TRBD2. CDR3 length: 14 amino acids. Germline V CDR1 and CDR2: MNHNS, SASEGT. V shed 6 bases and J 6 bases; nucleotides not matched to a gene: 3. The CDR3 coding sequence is TGTGCCAGCAGGGAGGGACTAGCGGGGGGCGAGCAGTACTTC. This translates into CASREGLAGGEQYF.

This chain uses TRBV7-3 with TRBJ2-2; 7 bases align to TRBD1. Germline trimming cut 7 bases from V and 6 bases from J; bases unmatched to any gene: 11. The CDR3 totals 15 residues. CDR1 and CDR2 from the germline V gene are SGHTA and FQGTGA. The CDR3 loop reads CASTSKGALSGELFF. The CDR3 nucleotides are TGTGCCAGCACCTCTAAGGGGGCCTTATCCGGGGAGCTGTTTTTT.

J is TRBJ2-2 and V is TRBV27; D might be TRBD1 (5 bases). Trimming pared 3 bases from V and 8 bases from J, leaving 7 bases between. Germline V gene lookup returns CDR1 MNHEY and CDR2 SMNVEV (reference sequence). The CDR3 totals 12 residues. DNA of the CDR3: TGTGCCAGCAGTTTCAGGGATGGGGAGCTGTTTTTT. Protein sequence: CASSFRDGELFF.

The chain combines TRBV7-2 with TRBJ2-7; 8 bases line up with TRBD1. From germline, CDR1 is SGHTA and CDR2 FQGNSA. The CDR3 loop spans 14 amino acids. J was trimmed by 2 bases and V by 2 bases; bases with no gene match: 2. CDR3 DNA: TGTGCCAGCAGCTTACTGGACAGGGCCTACGAGCAGTACTTC. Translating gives CASSLLDRAYEQYF.

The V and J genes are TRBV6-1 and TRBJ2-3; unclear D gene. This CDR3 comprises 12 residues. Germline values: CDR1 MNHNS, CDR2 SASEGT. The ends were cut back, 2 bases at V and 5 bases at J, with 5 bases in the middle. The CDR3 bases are TGTGCCAGCAGTGAATCTATAGATACGCAGTATTTT. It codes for CASSESIDTQYF.

CDR3 sequence (DNA): TGCAGTGCTACAGGGAACTATGGCTACACCTTC. It translates to CSATGNYGYTF. This chain links TRBV20-1 with TRBJ1-2, with a weak D call TRBD1 (5 bases). The germline V gene has CDR1 DFQATT and CDR2 SNEGSKA (reference sequence). This CDR3 comprises 11 residues. V was pared by 4 bases and J by 2 bases, with 5 bases between.